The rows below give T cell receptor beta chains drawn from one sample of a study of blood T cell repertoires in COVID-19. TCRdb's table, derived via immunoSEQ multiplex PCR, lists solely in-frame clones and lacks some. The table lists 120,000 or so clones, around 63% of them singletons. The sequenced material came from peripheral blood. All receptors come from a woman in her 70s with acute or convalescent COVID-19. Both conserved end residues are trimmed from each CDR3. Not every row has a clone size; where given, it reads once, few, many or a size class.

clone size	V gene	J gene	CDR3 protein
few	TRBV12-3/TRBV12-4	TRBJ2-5	ASSFTRGGPQY
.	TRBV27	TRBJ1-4	ASSLSAGSNEKLF
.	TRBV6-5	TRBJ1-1	ASRDSRWETEAF
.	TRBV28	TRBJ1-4	ASSPGTENEKLF
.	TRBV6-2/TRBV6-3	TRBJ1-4	ASSYPNGGVDEKLF
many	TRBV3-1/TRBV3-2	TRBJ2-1	ASSQDQLVLTYNEQF
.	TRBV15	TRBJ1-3	ATSREGTGGSHSGNTIY
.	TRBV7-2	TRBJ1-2	ASSLGGTRVGYT
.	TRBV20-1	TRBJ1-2	SARRQKSYT
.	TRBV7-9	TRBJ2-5	ASSFSTKTSGRGAETQY
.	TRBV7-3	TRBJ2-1	ASSLIHSNNEQF
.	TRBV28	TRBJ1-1	ASSRKPRLMNTEAF
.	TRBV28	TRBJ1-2	ASKTGPNYGYT
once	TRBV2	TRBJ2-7	ASSPKLGTGVKPY
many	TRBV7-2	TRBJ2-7	ASSSGFGYEQY
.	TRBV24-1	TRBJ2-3	ATSETTGATDTQY
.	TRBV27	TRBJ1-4	ASSVDRVKLF
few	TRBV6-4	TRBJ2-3	ASSGLAGDSDTQY
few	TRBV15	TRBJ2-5	ATSSLWGYGETQY
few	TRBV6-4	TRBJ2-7	ASRLLRLAGDHYEQY
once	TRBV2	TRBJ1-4	ASRLRANEKLF
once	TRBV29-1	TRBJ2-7	SVLTGGAYEQY
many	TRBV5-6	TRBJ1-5	ASSSGQGTNQPQH
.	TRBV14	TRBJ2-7	ASSPGTSGFYEQY
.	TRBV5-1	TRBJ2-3	ASSYPHTDTQY
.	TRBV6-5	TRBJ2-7	ASSRAGEQY
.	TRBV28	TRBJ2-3	ASSFSGRGADTQY
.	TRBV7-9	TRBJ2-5	ASSPGYQETQY
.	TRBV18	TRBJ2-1	ASSPRGSRSYNEQF
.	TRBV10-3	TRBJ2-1	AISEGTSGVISYNEQF
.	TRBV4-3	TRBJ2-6	ASSLYRGFSGDSGANVLT
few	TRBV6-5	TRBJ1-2	ASSYGIGANYGYT
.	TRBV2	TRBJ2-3	ASSWQLTTDTQY
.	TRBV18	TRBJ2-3	ASSLQGMADTQY
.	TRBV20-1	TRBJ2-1	SASQEDEQF
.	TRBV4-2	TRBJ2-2	ASSYDTTGGGELF
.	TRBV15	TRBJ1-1	ATSTREADTEAF
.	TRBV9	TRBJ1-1	ASSVTGGTEAF
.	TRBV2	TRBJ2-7	ASSDFGTGPSYEQY
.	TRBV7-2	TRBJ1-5	ASSMQYRGLGQPQH
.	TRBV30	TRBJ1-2	AWTRGQGAPSYT
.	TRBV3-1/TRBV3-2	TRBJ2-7	ASSLGTVRGGEQY
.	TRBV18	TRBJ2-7	ASSPSLGGGVYEQY
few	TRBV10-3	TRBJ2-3	AISETGTSGRARDTQY
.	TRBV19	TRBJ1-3	ASSISGDTIY
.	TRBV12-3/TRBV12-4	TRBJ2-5	ASTLGGRKTQY
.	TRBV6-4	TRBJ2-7	ATRQIPNEQY
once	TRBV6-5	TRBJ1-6	ASSSGGSSYSPLH
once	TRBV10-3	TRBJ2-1	AISESETVANNEQF
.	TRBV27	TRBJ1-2	ASSPQGVYGYT